These 29 T cell receptor beta chains share one sample of origin, sequenced in a study of response to subunit inactivated influenza vaccine. TCRdb itself ran the RT-PCR reads through MiXCR, one entry per CDR3 protein. The sample has around 480,000 distinct CDR3 sequences, approximately 15% seen once. The sequenced sample was CD4+ T cells sorted from PBMCs, obtained roughly 24 months after vaccination. The receptors here all came from a man aged 50 to 69 who received an inactivated influenza vaccine.

This clonotype was recorded at least ten times. V usage is TRBV12-3 or TRBV12-4 and J usage is TRBJ2-7; D might be TRBD1 or TRBD2, each matching 5 bases. The CDR3 is made up of 14 amino acids. Trimming removed 5 bases from V and 0 bases from J, with 11 bases in between. CDR3 bases: TGTGCCAGCAGTCTTCAGGGACGCTCCTACGAGCAGTACTTC. It codes for CASSLQGRSYEQYF.

The CDR3 DNA is TGTGCCAGCGGTCGGGGTGGCAAAAACATTCAGTACTTC. It is translated as CASGRGGKNIQYF. The chain combines TRBV7-9 with TRBJ2-4, with a weak D call TRBD2 (5 bases). V gave up 8 bases and J gave up 3 bases, with 11 bases separating them. Germline values: CDR1 SEHNR, CDR2 FQNEAQ (reference sequence). This CDR3 spans 13 amino acids. The whole variable domain, filled in from reference TRBV7-9 and TRBJ2-4, reads DTGVSQNPRHKITKRGQNVTFRCDPISEHNRLYWYRQTLGQGPEFLTYFQNEAQLEKSRLLSDRFSAERPKGSFSTLEIQRTEQGDSAMYLCASGRGGKNIQYFGAGTRLSVL.

This chain uses TRBV27 with TRBJ2-5, with D unclear. The CDR3 has 13 residues. CDR1 and CDR2 (germline): MNHEY, SMNVEV (reference sequence). The V and J ends lost 1 base and 3 bases respectively, with 6 bases between them. In DNA, the CDR3 is TGTGCCAGCAGTTTATGGGCAGAAGAGACCCAGTACTTC. Translation gives CASSLWAEETQYF.

This clonotype was seen many times. The V and J genes are TRBV12-3 or TRBV12-4 and TRBJ2-7; 9 positions match TRBD1. V gave up 2 bases and J gave up 7 bases; unmatched junction bases: 9. The CDR3 consists of 15 residues. The CDR3 DNA reads as TGTGCCAGCAGTTTATGGCGACAGGGGGGGATTGAGCAGTACTTC. It translates to CASSLWRQGGIEQYF.

This chain connects TRBV7-9 to TRBJ2-3; the match to TRBD2 covers 7 bases. The CDR3 consists of 16 residues. CDR1 and CDR2 from the germline V gene are SEHNR and FQNEAQ (reference sequence). Trimming took 2 bases from V and 1 from J; bases not matched to a gene: 6. The DNA for the CDR3 is TGTGCCAGCAGCTTAACCAGCGGGGCCGGCACAGATACGCAGTATTTT. This translates into CASSLTSGAGTDTQYF.

The rearrangement joins TRBV10-3 to TRBJ2-2, with 12 positions matching TRBD2. The V gene end was trimmed by 7 bases and the J gene end by 7 bases; junction bases not matched to a gene: 7. This CDR3 comprises 15 residues. Looked up from germline, CDR1 is ENHRY and CDR2 is SYGVKD. CDR3 loop: CAINPSGGAGGELFF. The CDR3 nucleotides are TGTGCCATCAACCCTAGCGGGGGGGCCGGCGGGGAGCTGTTTTTT.

In its sample, this clonotype was seen a few times. The gene calls are TRBV20-1 and TRBJ2-5; D not certain. V dropped 3 bases and J dropped 0 bases, with 8 bases sitting between them. From germline, CDR1 is DFQATT and CDR2 SNEGSKA (reference sequence). This CDR3 spans 13 amino acids. The CDR3 nucleotides are TGCAGTGCTAGTTCAAATAACCAAGAGACCCAGTACTTC. Translated: CSASSNNQETQYF.

This clonotype showed up many times. This chain links TRBV12-3 or TRBV12-4 with TRBJ1-2, with D unclear. CDR3 size: 15 residues. The V end was cut by 7 bases, the J end by 0 bases, with 15 bases between. CDR3 coding DNA: TGTGCCAGCACCCGGGCGGGCCCTGCTAACTATGGCTACACCTTC. It is translated as CASTRAGPANYGYTF.

This clonotype has only a few counts. The genes are TRBV10-3 and TRBJ2-7, with 11 bases lining up with TRBD1. The junction had 8 bases not matched to a gene; V was cut back by 2 bases and J by 5 bases. This CDR3 region has 16 residues. Germline loops: CDR1 ENHRY, CDR2 SYGVKD. The CDR3 here is CAISEGDRGFSDEQYF. CDR3 DNA sequence: TGTGCCATCAGTGAGGGGGACAGGGGGTTTTCGGACGAGCAGTACTTC.

The chain recombines TRBV20-1 with TRBJ2-1; D gene unclear. V was trimmed by 5 bases and J by 7 bases, leaving 12 bases between them. The CDR3 is 12 amino acids. Germline lookup yields CDR1 DFQATT and CDR2 SNEGSKA (reference sequence). This CDR3 is CSALVNDNEQFF. The CDR3 coding sequence is TGCAGTGCTCTAGTGAACGATAATGAGCAGTTCTTC.

The chain has TRBV28 and TRBJ2-3; D unclear. Trimming pared 7 bases from V and 0 bases from J, leaving 11 bases between. Germline V gene sequence: CDR1 MDHEN, CDR2 SYDVKM. The CDR3 has 14 residues. The chain's CDR3 is CASTGGPSTDTQYF. The CDR3 nucleotides read TGTGCCAGCACTGGCGGCCCTAGCACAGATACGCAGTATTTT.

This clonotype was seen at least ten times. This rearrangement joins TRBV6-2 or TRBV6-3 to TRBJ1-1; D ambiguous. Germline V gene data show CDR1 as MNHEY and CDR2 as SVGEGT. The CDR3 runs 18 residues. The ends were cut back, 0 bases at V and 0 bases at J, with 17 bases in the middle. CDR3 sequence reads: CASSYSTRGRSMNTEAFF. In DNA form, the CDR3 reads TGTGCCAGCAGTTACTCGACTAGAGGGCGATCCATGAACACTGAAGCTTTCTTT.

This rearrangement joins TRBV9 to TRBJ1-1; tentative D call: TRBD1 (5 bases). This CDR3 region has 14 residues. Germline V lookup: CDR1 SGDLS, CDR2 YYNGEE. V lost 0 bases to trimming and J lost 5 bases, with 11 bases between them. In DNA, the CDR3 is TGTGCCAGCAGCGTAGCGGCAGGGAAGACTGAAGCTTTCTTT. It is translated as CASSVAAGKTEAFF.

This clonotype showed up just a few times. This rearrangement joins TRBV20-1 to TRBJ2-1; D perhaps matches TRBD2 (5 bases). The CDR3 spans 13 residues. Germline loops: CDR1 DFQATT, CDR2 SNEGSKA (reference sequence). Between the trimmed V and J ends, which lost 5 bases and 4 bases, there was a span of 12 bases. The CDR3: CSAQADHYNEQFF. The CDR3 DNA follows: TGCAGTGCTCAAGCGGACCATTACAATGAGCAGTTCTTC.

This chain links TRBV5-1 with TRBJ2-1, with D perhaps TRBD1 (6 bases). Germline V gene data show CDR1 as SGHRS and CDR2 as YFSETQ. The CDR3 is 15 residues long. Deletions cut 4 bases from V and 0 bases from J, with 11 bases between. The CDR3 nucleotides read TGCGCCAGCAGCCCGGGACATAACTCCTACAATGAGCAGTTCTTC. It yields the protein CASSPGHNSYNEQFF.

This clonotype was picked up a small number of times. The chain employs TRBV3-1 and TRBJ2-5; 8 bases fit TRBD1. The V segment lost 5 bases and the J segment 5 bases; nucleotides outside the gene matches: 10. The CDR3 contains 15 residues. Germline V gene lookup returns CDR1 LGHDT and CDR2 YNNKEL (reference sequence). CDR3 in DNA: TGTGCCAGCAGCTTACGGACAGGGTTGATTGAGACCCAGTACTTC. Amino acids: CASSLRTGLIETQYF.

This clonotype was observed a handful of times. J is TRBJ2-2 and V is TRBV18, with D hard to call. Trimming cost V 3 bases and J 0 bases, with 11 bases left between them. This CDR3 is built from 16 residues. Germline V gene data show CDR1 as KGHSH and CDR2 as LQKENI. Here the CDR3 DNA reads TGTGCCAGCTCACCTGAGAGATACACGAACACCGGGGAGCTGTTTTTT. This translates into CASSPERYTNTGELFF.

This clonotype has a handful of counts. The rearrangement uses TRBV20-1 and TRBJ1-5; tentatively, D is TRBD1 (5 bases). The germline V gene encodes CDR1 DFQATT and CDR2 SNEGSKA (reference sequence). V lost 3 bases and J lost 1, with 10 bases in between. CDR3 length: 14 amino acids. The CDR3 sequence: CSASRGRSNQPQHF. The CDR3 nucleotides are TGCAGTGCTAGTAGGGGTAGGAGCAATCAGCCCCAGCATTTT.

There are a few counts of this clonotype. The chain couples TRBV7-2 to TRBJ2-2; D perhaps matches TRBD2 (6 bases). The V gene's germline CDR1 is SGHTA and CDR2 FQGNSA. V gave up 5 bases and J gave up 2 bases, with 12 bases separating them. This CDR3 is built from 15 residues. CDR3 coding DNA: TGTGCCAGCAGCCCTAGGGCGGGAAACACCGGGGAGCTGTTTTTT. Translation: CASSPRAGNTGELFF.

The J gene is TRBJ1-5, the V gene TRBV29-1, with D hard to call. The V and J ends lost 4 bases and 4 bases respectively, with 11 bases between them. Germline CDR1 is SQVTM and CDR2 is ANQGSEA. This CDR3 has 13 residues. CDR3 loop: CSVVSGWNQPQHF. CDR3 DNA sequence: TGCAGCGTTGTAAGCGGATGGAATCAGCCCCAGCATTTT.

In this sample, this clonotype turned up a few times. This chain joins TRBV15 and TRBJ2-7; TRBD1 is a possible D gene (6 bases). Trimming left V 1 base short and J 3 bases short, with 10 bases between. Per the germline V gene, CDR1 is LNHNV and CDR2 is YYDKDF (reference sequence). The CDR3 runs to 14 residues. The CDR3 protein is CATSRVTGNYEQYF. The CDR3 DNA is TGTGCCACCAGCAGAGTAACAGGGAACTACGAGCAGTACTTC.

The chain carries TRBV7-2 and TRBJ1-4, with a weak D call TRBD1 (6 bases). Germline CDR1 reads SGHTA; CDR2 reads FQGNSA. The CDR3 is made up of 15 amino acids. The V gene lost 6 bases and the J gene lost 2 bases, with 13 bases spanning the gap. In DNA, the CDR3 is TGTGCCAGCAGGGTTTTAGGGGGGACTAATGAAAAACTGTTTTTT. Translated: CASRVLGGTNEKLFF.

This clonotype was seen only a few times. The V and J genes are TRBV4-1 and TRBJ2-3; no firm D call. CDR1 is MGHRA, CDR2 YSYEKL, per germline. Deletions cut 4 bases from V and 6 bases from J, with 14 bases between. The CDR3 runs to 14 residues. The CDR3 region is CASSLAGRGDTQYF. CDR3 sequence (DNA): TGCGCCAGCAGCCTCGCTGGTCGTGGGGATACGCAGTATTTT.

The V call is TRBV20-1, the J call TRBJ2-3, with 7 bases that match TRBD2. CDR1 is DFQATT, CDR2 SNEGSKA, per germline (reference sequence). The CDR3 totals 13 residues. Germline trimming cut 1 base from V and 3 bases from J; bases unmatched to any gene: 1. The CDR3 DNA is TGCAGTGCTAGAGGGCGGGAGACAGATACGCAGTATTTT. Translated, it gives CSARGRETDTQYF.

Only a few counts were recorded for this clonotype. The chain couples TRBV20-1 to TRBJ1-1; 7 bases are shared with TRBD1. V lost 6 bases, J lost 3 bases, and 10 bases stayed unmatched. CDR1 is DFQATT, CDR2 SNEGSKA, per germline (reference sequence). This CDR3 region has 14 residues. The CDR3 region is CSAIPTGRDTEAFF. CDR3 DNA sequence: TGCAGTGCAATACCGACAGGGCGCGACACTGAAGCTTTCTTT.

Only a few counts were recorded for this clonotype. This sequence joins TRBV12-3 or TRBV12-4 and TRBJ2-7, with unresolved D. Trimming shortened V by 4 bases and J by 10 bases, and 14 bases separated the two germline ends. The CDR3 covers 12 residues. The CDR3 DNA follows: TGTGCCAGCAGTTATCGGTCCCTCCCACAGTACTTC. Its translation: CASSYRSLPQYF.

This chain connects TRBV4-3 to TRBJ2-3; TRBD2 is a possible D gene (5 bases). V was shortened by 1 base and J by 6 bases, with 17 bases between the two germline ends. Germline values: CDR1 LGHNA, CDR2 YSLEER. The CDR3 totals 16 residues. The CDR3 region has the DNA TGCGCCAGCAGCCAAGTGGGCCAGCGGCGCGGGGATACGCAGTATTTT. Protein product: CASSQVGQRRGDTQYF.

The table lists this clonotype with a few counts. The chain combines TRBV27 with TRBJ2-1; TRBD1 might be the D (6 bases). The CDR3 length is 14 residues. Between the trimmed V and J ends, which lost 8 bases and 7 bases, there was a span of 18 bases. CDR1 MNHEY and CDR2 SMNVEV come from the germline V gene (reference sequence). CDR3 sequence: CASAQGIFLNEQFF. The CDR3 DNA reads as TGTGCCAGCGCACAGGGTATATTCTTAAATGAGCAGTTCTTC.

V usage is TRBV18 and J usage is TRBJ2-2; D remains ambiguous. The CDR3 has 13 residues. The germline V gene encodes CDR1 KGHSH and CDR2 LQKENI. The ends were cut back, 4 bases at V and 0 bases at J, with 3 bases in the middle. CDR3 sequence (DNA): TGTGCCAGCTCACACTCGAACACCGGGGAGCTGTTTTTT. It encodes CASSHSNTGELFF.